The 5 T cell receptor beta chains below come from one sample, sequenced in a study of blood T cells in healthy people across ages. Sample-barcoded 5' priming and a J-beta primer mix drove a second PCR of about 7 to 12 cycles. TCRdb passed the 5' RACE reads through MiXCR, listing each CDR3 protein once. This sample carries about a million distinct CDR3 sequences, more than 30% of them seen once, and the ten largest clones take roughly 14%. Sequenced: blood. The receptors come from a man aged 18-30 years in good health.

CDR3 coding DNA: TGTGCCAGCACCCCGGGGACGGCTGGAAACACCATATATTTT. Protein sequence: CASTPGTAGNTIYF. V is TRBV6-2 or TRBV6-3 and J is TRBJ1-3; maybe TRBD1 (5 bases). Germline-derived CDR1 and CDR2 are MNHEY and SVGEGT. This CDR3 contains 14 residues. Trimming shortened V by 7 bases and J by 2 bases, and 12 bases separated the two germline ends.

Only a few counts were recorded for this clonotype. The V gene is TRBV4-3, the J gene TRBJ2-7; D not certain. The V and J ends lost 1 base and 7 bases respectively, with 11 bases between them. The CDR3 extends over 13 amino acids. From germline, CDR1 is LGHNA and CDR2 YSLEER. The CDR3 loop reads CASSQVPGYEQYF. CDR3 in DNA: TGCGCCAGCAGCCAAGTCCCGGGCTATGAGCAGTACTTC.

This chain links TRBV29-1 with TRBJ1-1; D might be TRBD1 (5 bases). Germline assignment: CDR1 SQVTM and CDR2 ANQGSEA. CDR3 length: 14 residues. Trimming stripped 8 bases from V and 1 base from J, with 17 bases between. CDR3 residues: CSILKTDRNTEAFF. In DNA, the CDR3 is TGCAGCATTCTCAAAACCGACAGGAACACTGAAGCTTTCTTT.

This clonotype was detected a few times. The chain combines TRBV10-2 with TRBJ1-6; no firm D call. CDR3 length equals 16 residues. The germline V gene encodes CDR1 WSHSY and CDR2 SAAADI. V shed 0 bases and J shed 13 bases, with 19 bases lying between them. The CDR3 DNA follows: TGCGCCAGCAGTGAGTCGTCCATTAAGGCTCGACGCCCCCTCCACTTT. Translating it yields CASSESSIKARRPLHF.

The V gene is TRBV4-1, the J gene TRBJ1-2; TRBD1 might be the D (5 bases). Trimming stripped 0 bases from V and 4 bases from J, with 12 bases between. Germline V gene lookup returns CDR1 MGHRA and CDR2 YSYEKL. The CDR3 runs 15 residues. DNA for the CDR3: TGCGCCAGCAGCCAAGATCAGGGAATGAGCTATGGCTACACCTTC. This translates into CASSQDQGMSYGYTF.